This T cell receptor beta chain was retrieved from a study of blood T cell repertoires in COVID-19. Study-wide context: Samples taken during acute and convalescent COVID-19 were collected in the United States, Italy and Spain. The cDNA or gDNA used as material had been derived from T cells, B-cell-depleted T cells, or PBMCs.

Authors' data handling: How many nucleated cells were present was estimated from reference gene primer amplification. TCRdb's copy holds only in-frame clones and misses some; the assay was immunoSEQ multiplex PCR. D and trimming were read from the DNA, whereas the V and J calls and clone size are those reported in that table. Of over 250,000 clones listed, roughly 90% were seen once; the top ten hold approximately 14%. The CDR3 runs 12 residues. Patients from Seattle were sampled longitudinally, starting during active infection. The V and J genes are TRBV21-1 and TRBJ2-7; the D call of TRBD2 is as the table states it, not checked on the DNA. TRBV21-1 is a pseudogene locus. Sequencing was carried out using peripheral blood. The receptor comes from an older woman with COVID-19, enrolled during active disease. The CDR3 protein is CASSPLFFEQYF. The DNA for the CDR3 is TGTGCCAGCAGCCCGCTATTTTTCGAGCAGTACTTC.